The 28 T cell receptor beta chains below were found in one sample sequenced in a study of blood T cell repertoires in COVID-19. Repertoires were generated with immunoSEQ multiplex PCR, while TCRdb's copy carries only in-frame clones and drops some. This sample yields about 130,000 clones, of which approximately 88% are seen a single time; approximately 10% belongs to the top ten. What was sequenced was peripheral blood. The receptors were gathered from a man in his fifties or sixties with acute or convalescent COVID-19.

In this sample, this clone turned up once. The chain has TRBV18 and TRBJ2-1; possibly TRBD1 for D (6 bases). Between the trimmed V and J ends, which lost 4 bases and 4 bases, there was a span of 14 bases. This CDR3 has 15 amino acids. Germline V gene lookup returns CDR1 KGHSH and CDR2 LQKENI. The CDR3 loop is CASSLSAGTYNEQFF. DNA of the CDR3: TGTGCCAGCTCACTCTCGGCCGGGACATACAATGAGCAGTTCTTC.

CDR3 amino acids: CASQTSAVPRGLGTDTQYF. The CDR3 nucleotides are TGTGCCAGTCAGACTTCGGCCGTCCCCAGGGGATTGGGCACAGATACGCAGTATTTT. J is TRBJ2-3 and V is TRBV2, with TRBD1 as a possible D gene (6 bases). CDR1 and CDR2 from the germline V gene are SNHLY and FYNNEI. This CDR3 is 19 amino acids long. Trimming removed 9 bases at V and 1 base at J, with 29 bases between.

The genes are TRBV7-2 and TRBJ1-2; no definite D call. Between the trimmed V and J ends, which lost 3 bases and 7 bases, there was a span of 12 bases. Germline CDR1 reads SGHTA; CDR2 reads FQGNSA. CDR3 length: 13 residues. The CDR3 loop is CASSFVGPGGYTF. The CDR3 DNA sequence: TGTGCCAGCAGCTTCGTGGGTCCGGGTGGCTACACCTTC.

This clone was counted between two and nine times. The genes are TRBV9 and TRBJ2-1, with 8 bases lining up with TRBD2. J gave up 5 bases and V 3 bases, and 4 bases lay outside the gene matches. Germline CDR1 and CDR2: SGDLS and YYNGEE. This CDR3 comprises 14 residues. The CDR3 nucleotides are TGTGCCAGCAGCGGCAAAGCGGGAGACAATGAGCAGTTCTTC. Translated: CASSGKAGDNEQFF.

The rearrangement links TRBV5-1 to TRBJ1-2; D unresolved. Germline V gene data show CDR1 as SGHRS and CDR2 as YFSETQ. The CDR3 sequence is 13 residues long. Trimming stripped 1 base from V and 2 bases from J, with 6 bases between. The CDR3, as DNA: TGCGCCAGCAGCTTGTCGGGGAACTATGGCTACACCTTC. This codes for CASSLSGNYGYTF.

The V and J genes are TRBV5-5 and TRBJ1-1; possibly TRBD1 for D (6 bases). Germline V CDR1 and CDR2: SGHKS, YYEKEE (reference sequence). The CDR3 contains 14 residues. Trimming pared 5 bases from V and 5 bases from J, leaving 16 bases between. The CDR3 DNA reads TGTGCCAGCAGTAGCCTCGGGGGGCTTACTGAAGCTTTCTTT. Encoded protein: CASSSLGGLTEAFF.

The sample holds a few counts of this clone. This chain links TRBV18 with TRBJ2-2, with D uncertain. The CDR3 is 13 amino acids. Trimming removed 0 bases at V and 6 bases at J, with 5 bases between. CDR1 is KGHSH, CDR2 LQKENI, per germline. The CDR3 sequence is CASSPPFPGELFF. CDR3 DNA: TGTGCCAGCTCACCACCCTTTCCCGGGGAGCTGTTTTTT. The full variable domain, completed using reference TRBV18 and TRBJ2-2, is NAGVMQNPRHLVRRRGQEARLRCSPMKGHSHVYWYRQLPEEGLKFMVYLQKENIIDESGMPKERFSAEFPKEGPSILRIQQVVRGDSAAYFCASSPPFPGELFFGEGSRLTVL.

The chain couples TRBV5-1 to TRBJ2-7; 9 bases align to TRBD1. V gave up 7 bases and J gave up 5 bases; unmatched junction bases: 13. CDR3 length: 15 residues. Germline CDR1 reads SGHRS; CDR2 reads YFSETQ. The CDR3 is CASGDPGTGPNEQYF. The CDR3 DNA sequence: TGCGCCAGCGGGGACCCCGGGACAGGGCCGAACGAGCAGTACTTC.

The chain carries TRBV12-5 and TRBJ1-2; 10 nucleotides agree with TRBD1. Germline CDR1 is LGHNT and CDR2 is FRNRAP. Trimming at V came to 2 bases and at J to 5 bases, leaving 8 bases not matched to a gene. This CDR3 is 16 amino acids long. CDR3 sequence reads: CASGLLPGQGSYGYTF. The CDR3 DNA sequence: TGTGCTAGTGGTTTGCTCCCGGGACAGGGGTCGTATGGCTACACCTTC.

The chain couples TRBV14 to TRBJ2-7; weak D call: TRBD1 (6 bases). This CDR3 is built from 18 residues. CDR1 is SGHDN, CDR2 FVKESK, per germline. V was trimmed by 0 bases and J by 2 bases, leaving 20 bases between them. Here the CDR3 DNA reads TGTGCCAGCAGCCAAGAACGGTGTCAGACAGGTGATACCTACGAGCAGTACTTC. As protein: CASSQERCQTGDTYEQYF.

The chain is built from TRBV5-1 and TRBJ2-2; a possible D gene is TRBD2 (5 bases). Trimming left V 0 bases short and J 3 bases short, with 12 bases between. The CDR3 is made up of 16 amino acids. The germline CDR1 and CDR2 sequences are SGHRS and YFSETQ. CDR3 nucleotides: TGCGCCAGCAGCTTGGGCCCAATGAGGGACACCGGGGAGCTGTTTTTT. It encodes CASSLGPMRDTGELFF.

The chain links TRBV4-1 to TRBJ1-1, with D uncertain. The CDR3 spans 14 residues. From germline, CDR1 is MGHRA and CDR2 YSYEKL. Trimming pared 3 bases from V and 5 bases from J, leaving 13 bases between. CDR3 region: CASSQTGGGTEAFF. The CDR3 bases are TGCGCCAGCAGCCAGACGGGCGGCGGGACTGAAGCTTTCTTT.

This rearrangement joins TRBV5-4 to TRBJ1-3; 8 bases map to TRBD1. Looked up from germline, CDR1 is SGHNT and CDR2 is YYREEE (reference sequence). V dropped 4 bases and J dropped 4; count of bases not matched to a gene: 10. The CDR3 length is 16 residues. The CDR3 region has the DNA TGTGCCAGCAGCGTTGGTACCGACAGGGGAGGAAACACCATATATTTT. Translation gives CASSVGTDRGGNTIYF.

V usage is TRBV5-3 and J usage is TRBJ1-5; 8 nucleotides agree with TRBD1. TRBV5-3 is classed as an ORF, of uncertain function. This CDR3 spans 18 amino acids. The V segment lost 3 bases and the J segment 0 bases; nucleotides outside the gene matches: 11. The CDR3 spells CARSYSKDREVSNQPQHF. The CDR3 DNA reads TGTGCCAGAAGCTACTCCAAGGACAGGGAAGTTAGCAATCAGCCCCAGCATTTT.

This clone was observed a few times. The J gene is TRBJ1-5, the V gene TRBV18; D might be TRBD1 (6 bases). Trimming stripped 4 bases from V and 1 base from J, with 11 bases between. In germline, CDR1 is KGHSH, CDR2 LQKENI. The CDR3 extends over 15 amino acids. The CDR3 here is CASSLNRVSNQPQHF. CDR3 in DNA: TGTGCCAGCTCACTTAACAGGGTGAGCAATCAGCCCCAGCATTTT.

CDR3 in DNA: TGTGCCAGCAGCTCTCAAGCTACTAGCACAGATACGCAGTATTTT. Residues: CASSSQATSTDTQYF. The chain recombines TRBV7-9 with TRBJ2-3; D unresolved. The CDR3 loop spans 15 amino acids. Between the trimmed V and J ends, which lost 4 bases and 0 bases, there was a span of 11 bases. Germline V gives CDR1 SEHNR, CDR2 FQNEAQ (reference sequence). The complete variable domain, with remaining parts taken from reference TRBV7-9 and TRBJ2-3, reads DTGVSQNPRHKITKRGQNVTFRCDPISEHNRLYWYRQTLGQGPEFLTYFQNEAQLEKSRLLSDRFSAERPKGSFSTLEIQRTEQGDSAMYLCASSSQATSTDTQYFGPGTRLTVL.

The V gene is TRBV7-2, the J gene TRBJ1-2; D gene unclear. CDR3 length equals 11 residues. Per the germline V gene, CDR1 is SGHTA and CDR2 is FQGNSA. The V gene lost 4 bases and the J gene lost 8 bases, with 8 bases spanning the gap. The CDR3 protein is CASSSRYGYTF. The DNA of the CDR3 is TGTGCCAGCAGCTCCCGGTACGGCTACACCTTC. Full variable domain (outside the CDR3, taken from reference TRBV7-2 and TRBJ1-2): GAGVSQSPSNKVTEKGKDVELRCDPISGHTALYWYRQSLGQGLEFLIYFQGNSAPDKSGLPSDRFSAERTGGSVSTLTIQRTQQEDSAVYLCASSSRYGYTFGSGTRLTVV.

The chain links TRBV11-2 to TRBJ2-7, with 9 bases identical to TRBD1. With 5 bases clipped from V and 4 bases from J, the junction kept 12 bases outside the gene matches. The CDR3 totals 16 residues. Germline V gene data show CDR1 as SGHAT and CDR2 as FQNNGV. This CDR3 is CASSPRTGGGRYEQYF. The CDR3 DNA reads TGTGCCAGCAGCCCCCGAACAGGGGGCGGCAGGTACGAGCAGTACTTC. The whole variable domain, filled in from reference TRBV11-2 and TRBJ2-7, reads EAGVAQSPRYKIIEKRQSVAFWCNPISGHATLYWYQQILGQGPKLLIQFQNNGVVDDSQLPKDRFSAERLKGVDSTLKIQPAKLEDSAVYLCASSPRTGGGRYEQYFGPGTRLTVT.

V gene TRBV7-9 combines with J gene TRBJ1-2; D is possibly TRBD1 (5 bases). Between the trimmed V and J ends, which lost 11 bases and 0 bases, there was a span of 16 bases. The CDR3 sequence is 14 residues long. In germline, CDR1 is SEHNR, CDR2 FQNEAQ (reference sequence). CDR3 nucleotide sequence: TGTGCCGGGGGACTTTTGGGGTCTAACTATGGCTACACCTTC. This gives the protein CAGGLLGSNYGYTF. Full variable domain (missing parts from reference TRBV7-9 and TRBJ1-2): DTGVSQNPRHKITKRGQNVTFRCDPISEHNRLYWYRQTLGQGPEFLTYFQNEAQLEKSRLLSDRFSAERPKGSFSTLEIQRTEQGDSAMYLCAGGLLGSNYGYTFGSGTRLTVV.

The V gene is TRBV27, the J gene TRBJ2-7; possible D gene TRBD2, 5 bases. The germline gives CDR1 MNHEY, CDR2 SMNVEV (reference sequence). Trimming stripped 2 bases from V and 1 base from J, with 12 bases between. This CDR3 has 15 residues. CDR3 region: CASSLERRSSYEQYF. As DNA, the CDR3 is TGTGCCAGCAGTTTAGAGCGGAGGTCTTCCTACGAGCAGTACTTC.

The chain uses TRBV6-5 and TRBJ1-2; D remains ambiguous. The V end lost 6 bases, the J end lost 6 bases, and 17 bases lay between the germline ends. CDR3 length: 14 amino acids. Germline-derived CDR1 and CDR2 are MNHEY and SVGAGI. The CDR3 is CASRPSKRRDGYTF. As DNA, the CDR3 is TGTGCCAGCAGACCCTCCAAGCGACGGGATGGCTACACCTTC.

The genes are TRBV5-6 and TRBJ2-7, with D possibly being TRBD1 (6 bases). The CDR3 consists of 15 residues. Germline V CDR1 and CDR2: SGHDT, YYEEEE. V lost 9 bases to trimming and J lost 2 bases, with 21 bases between them. In DNA form, the CDR3 reads TGTGCCACACAAACGGCCGGGCAGGGGACCTACGAGCAGTACTTC. Protein sequence: CATQTAGQGTYEQYF.

The chain employs TRBV11-2 and TRBJ1-6, with D perhaps TRBD1 (5 bases). CDR1 and CDR2 (germline): SGHAT, FQNNGV. The CDR3 is 14 residues long. Between the trimmed V and J ends, which lost 3 bases and 6 bases, there was a span of 9 bases. DNA for the CDR3: TGTGCCAGCAGCTTGGGGCAGATTAATTCACCCCTCCACTTT. This translates into CASSLGQINSPLHF.

The chain carries TRBV18 and TRBJ2-1, with D possibly matching TRBD1 (5 bases). Trimming took off 2 bases at V and 7 bases at J, with 6 bases between the two ends. The CDR3 spans 12 residues. Per germline, CDR1 KGHSH and CDR2 LQKENI. This CDR3 reads CASSPKGNEQFF. The CDR3 coding sequence is TGTGCCAGCTCACCAAAGGGGAATGAGCAGTTCTTC.

V usage is TRBV7-9 and J usage is TRBJ1-4, with D possibly TRBD1 on 5 matching bases. The V end lost 3 bases, the J end lost 7 bases, and 12 bases lay between the germline ends. The CDR3 is 14 residues long. The germline CDR1 and CDR2 sequences are SEHNR and FQNEAQ (reference sequence). The CDR3 bases are TGTGCCAGCAGCTTGGGACTGGGGGTTGAAAAACTGTTTTTT. Protein product: CASSLGLGVEKLFF.

V gene TRBV11-3 combines with J gene TRBJ2-1; 10 bases map to TRBD2. CDR1 and CDR2 from the germline V gene are SGHNT and YENEEA. V lost 5 bases and J lost 3; bases outside the gene matches: 1. The CDR3 is 14 residues long. CDR3 DNA sequence: TGTGCCAGCAGCCCTAGCGGGAGCTACAATGAGCAGTTCTTC. Protein: CASSPSGSYNEQFF. The whole variable domain, remainder taken from reference TRBV11-3 and TRBJ2-1, is EAGVVQSPRYKIIEKKQPVAFWCNPISGHNTLYWYLQNLGQGPELLIRYENEEAVDDSQLPKDRFSAERLKGVDSTLKIQPAELGDSAVYLCASSPSGSYNEQFFGPGTRLTVL.

The chain employs TRBV28 and TRBJ2-1; a weak D match, TRBD2 (5 bases). There are 16 residues in the CDR3. The germline CDR1 and CDR2 sequences are MDHEN and SYDVKM. V dropped 4 bases and J dropped 0 bases, with 13 bases sitting between them. CDR3 amino acids: CASSSIGGPSYNEQFF. The CDR3 bases are TGTGCCAGCAGTTCCATCGGAGGTCCCTCCTACAATGAGCAGTTCTTC.

The V gene is TRBV9, the J gene TRBJ1-1; 8 nucleotides agree with TRBD1. Germline V lookup: CDR1 SGDLS, CDR2 YYNGEE. V lost 2 bases to trimming and J lost 5 bases; unmatched junction nucleotides: 8. CDR3 length: 15 residues. The DNA for the CDR3 is TGTGCCAGCAGCGTGGGCCCAGGGGGCCGAACTGAAGCTTTCTTT. Translation: CASSVGPGGRTEAFF.